The clone carrying this T cell receptor beta chain appeared a few times. The antigen is undetermined. This CDR3 has 11 amino acids. Germline CDR1 is SQVTM and CDR2 is ANQGSEA. 5'RACE primed from the constant segment yielded TCR alpha and TCR beta cDNA libraries bearing sample barcodes and UMIs. TCRdb independently ran MiXCR on the 5' RACE reads; one entry per CDR3 protein. Altogether approximately 430,000 distinct CDR3 sequences are present, 20% to 30% being singletons, with the ten largest covering under 15%. The data were taken from a study of T-cell memory formation after mild COVID-19. Study in general: Largely, the TCR clusters proved donor specific. The study, taken as a whole, reports: A second wave expanding day 15 to 37 was CD4+-biased; contracting clones were balanced. Memory sampled before infection contained some responding clones, suggesting cross-reactive memory joined.

The sequenced material came from PBMCs or a T cell subset sorted from them (not recorded which). The V gene is TRBV29-1, the J gene TRBJ2-2, with D possibly being TRBD2 (5 bases). The receptor comes from an adult woman who had mild COVID-19 (a few samples of this study predate the infection). Cell type and time point are not known. The CDR3 loop reads CSGRDTGELFF. The CDR3 DNA sequence: TGCAGTGGGCGGGACACCGGGGAGCTGTTTTTT.